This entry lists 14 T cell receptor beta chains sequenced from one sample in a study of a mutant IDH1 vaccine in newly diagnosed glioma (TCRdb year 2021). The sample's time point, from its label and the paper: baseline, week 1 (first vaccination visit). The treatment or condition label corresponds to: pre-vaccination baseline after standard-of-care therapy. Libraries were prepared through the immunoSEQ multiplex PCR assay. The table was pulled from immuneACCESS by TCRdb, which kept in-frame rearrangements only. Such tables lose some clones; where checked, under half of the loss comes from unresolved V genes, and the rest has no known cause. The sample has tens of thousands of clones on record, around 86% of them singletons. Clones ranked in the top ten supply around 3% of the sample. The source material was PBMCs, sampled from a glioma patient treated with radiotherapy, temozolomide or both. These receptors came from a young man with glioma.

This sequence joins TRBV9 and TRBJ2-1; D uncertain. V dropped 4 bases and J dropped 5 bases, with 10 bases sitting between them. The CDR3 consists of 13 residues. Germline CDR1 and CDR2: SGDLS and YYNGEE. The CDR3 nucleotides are TGTGCCAGCAGCCCCCCCCACGACAATGAGCAGTTCTTC. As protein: CASSPPHDNEQFF. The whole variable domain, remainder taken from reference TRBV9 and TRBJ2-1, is DSGVTQTPKHLITATGQRVTLRCSPRSGDLSVYWYQQSLDQGLQFLIQYYNGEERAKGNILERFSAQQFPDLHSELNLSSLELGDSALYFCASSPPHDNEQFFGPGTRLTVL.

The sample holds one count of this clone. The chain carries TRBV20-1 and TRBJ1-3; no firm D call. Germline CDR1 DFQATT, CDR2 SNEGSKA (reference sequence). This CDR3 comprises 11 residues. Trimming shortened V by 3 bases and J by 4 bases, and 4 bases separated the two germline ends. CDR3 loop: CSARAGNTIYF. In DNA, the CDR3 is TGCAGTGCTAGGGCCGGAAACACCATATATTTT.

CDR3: CASSPERGRNTEAFF. The CDR3 nucleotides read TGTGCCAGCTCACCAGAGAGGGGGAGGAACACTGAAGCTTTCTTT. The chain is built from TRBV18 and TRBJ1-1, with D tentatively TRBD1 (6 bases). V lost 2 bases and J lost 1, with 11 bases in between. The CDR3 is 15 residues long. CDR1 KGHSH and CDR2 LQKENI come from the germline V gene.

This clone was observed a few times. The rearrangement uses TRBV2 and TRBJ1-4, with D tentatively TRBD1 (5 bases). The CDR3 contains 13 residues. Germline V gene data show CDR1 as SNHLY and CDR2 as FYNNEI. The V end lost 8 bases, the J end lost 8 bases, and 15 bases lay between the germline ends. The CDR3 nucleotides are TGTGCCAGCCTCAGGGTAGGCGAAGAAAAACTGTTTTTT. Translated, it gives CASLRVGEEKLFF.

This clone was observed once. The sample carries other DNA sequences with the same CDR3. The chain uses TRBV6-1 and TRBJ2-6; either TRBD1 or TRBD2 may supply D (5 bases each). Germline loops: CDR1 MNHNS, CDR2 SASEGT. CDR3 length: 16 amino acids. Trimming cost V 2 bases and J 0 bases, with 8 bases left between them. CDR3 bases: TGTGCCAGCAGTGAATTGGGGGTCTCTGGGGCCAACGTCCTGACTTTC. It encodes CASSELGVSGANVLTF.

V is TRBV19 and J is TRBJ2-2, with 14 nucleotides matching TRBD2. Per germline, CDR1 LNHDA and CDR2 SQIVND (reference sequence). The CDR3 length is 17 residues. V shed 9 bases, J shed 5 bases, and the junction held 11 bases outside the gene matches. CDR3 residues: CASGTSGGPGLTGELFF. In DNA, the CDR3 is TGTGCCAGCGGGACTAGCGGGGGCCCCGGGTTAACCGGGGAGCTGTTTTTT.

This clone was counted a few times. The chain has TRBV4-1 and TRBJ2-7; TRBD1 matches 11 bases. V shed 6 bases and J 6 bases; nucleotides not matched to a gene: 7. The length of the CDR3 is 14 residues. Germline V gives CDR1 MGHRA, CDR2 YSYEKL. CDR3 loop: CASRSGTGGGEQYF. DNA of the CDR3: TGCGCCAGCAGGTCCGGGACAGGGGGTGGCGAGCAGTACTTC.

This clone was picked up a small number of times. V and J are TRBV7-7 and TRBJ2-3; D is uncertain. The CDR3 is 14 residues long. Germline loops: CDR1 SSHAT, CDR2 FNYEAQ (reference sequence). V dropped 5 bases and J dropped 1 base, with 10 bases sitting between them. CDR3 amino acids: CASSPYGGTDTQYF. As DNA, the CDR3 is TGTGCCAGCAGCCCATACGGAGGCACAGATACGCAGTATTTT.

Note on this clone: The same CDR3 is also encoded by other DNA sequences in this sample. The CDR3 loop reads CASSLVANTEAFF. In nucleotides, the CDR3 is TGTGCCAGCAGCTTAGTGGCCAACACTGAAGCTTTCTTT. This chain uses TRBV7-9 with TRBJ1-1; no clear D gene. This CDR3 has 13 amino acids. Trimming took off 1 base at V and 2 bases at J, with 5 bases between the two ends. Germline-derived CDR1 and CDR2 are SEHNR and FQNEAQ (reference sequence). The variable domain in full, with the rest retrieved from reference TRBV7-9 and TRBJ1-1, is DTGVSQNPRHKITKRGQNVTFRCDPISEHNRLYWYRQTLGQGPEFLTYFQNEAQLEKSRLLSDRFSAERPKGSFSTLEIQRTEQGDSAMYLCASSLVANTEAFFGQGTRLTVV.

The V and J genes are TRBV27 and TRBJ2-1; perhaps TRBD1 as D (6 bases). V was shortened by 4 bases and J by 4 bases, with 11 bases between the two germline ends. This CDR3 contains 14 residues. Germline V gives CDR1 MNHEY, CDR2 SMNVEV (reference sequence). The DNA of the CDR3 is TGTGCCAGCAGTTCCATGGACAGATACAATGAGCAGTTCTTC. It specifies CASSSMDRYNEQFF.

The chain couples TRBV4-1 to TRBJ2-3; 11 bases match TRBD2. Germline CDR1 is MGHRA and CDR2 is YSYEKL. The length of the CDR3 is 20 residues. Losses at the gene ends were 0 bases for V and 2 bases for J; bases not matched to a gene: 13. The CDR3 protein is CASSQDSSSGGPGYTDTQYF. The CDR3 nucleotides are TGCGCCAGCAGCCAAGATTCGTCTAGCGGGGGGCCTGGGTACACAGATACGCAGTATTTT.

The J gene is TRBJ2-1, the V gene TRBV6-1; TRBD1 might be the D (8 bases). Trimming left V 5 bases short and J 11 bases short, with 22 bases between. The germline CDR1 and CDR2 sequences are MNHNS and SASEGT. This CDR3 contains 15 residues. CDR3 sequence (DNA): TGTGCCAGCAGTCAGGGGGGGACAGGTGGGGGACAGCAGTTCTTC. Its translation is CASSQGGTGGGQQFF.

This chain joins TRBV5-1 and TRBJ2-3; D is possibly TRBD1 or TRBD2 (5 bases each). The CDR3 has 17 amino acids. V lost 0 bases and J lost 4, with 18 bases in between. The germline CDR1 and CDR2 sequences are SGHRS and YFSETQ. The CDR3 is CASSLAGTSEASDTQYF. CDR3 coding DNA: TGCGCCAGCAGCTTGGCAGGGACCTCGGAGGCGTCAGATACGCAGTATTTT.

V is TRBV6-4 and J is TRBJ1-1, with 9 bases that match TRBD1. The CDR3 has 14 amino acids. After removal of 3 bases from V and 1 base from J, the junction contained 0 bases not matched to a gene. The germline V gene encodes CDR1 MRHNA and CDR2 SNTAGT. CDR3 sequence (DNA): TGTGCCAGCAGTGAGGGACAGGGGAACACTGAAGCTTTCTTT. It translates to CASSEGQGNTEAFF.